Described below is a single TCR beta chain sequence and its context. Its antigen is undetermined. The data belong to a study of human T cells and chemical hapten exposure. Findings and limits, study-wide: No change in TCRs above 1 in 1000 frequency was produced by DPC sensitization. More PT1 expanded TCRs went with higher patch test scores.

Specified time point: patch test 2, 6 weeks after DPC sensitization. Treatment in this sample: therapeutic diphenylcyclopropenone sensitization with weekly scalp DPC. Staff drew blood before applying each patch test. The library labeled individual cDNA molecules by adding unique molecular identifiers to them. Via MiXCR, TCRdb re-called the RACE reads, giving one row per CDR3 protein. Of under 450,000 distinct CDR3 sequences in the sample, roughly 6% were seen once. The sequencing here drew on whole blood, taken in connection with sensitization to the hapten diphenylcyclopropenone (DPC). This receptor was taken from a young woman with alopecia areata. Some clones in this sample may be carry-over from other donors' samples.

In DNA, the CDR3 is TGTGCCAGCAACCGTGGGGGGGCCGAGAACTATGGCTACACCTTC. Translated: CASNRGGAENYGYTF. The genes are TRBV6-5 and TRBJ1-2; D is perhaps TRBD1 (6 bases). CDR3 length equals 15 residues. V dropped 7 bases and J dropped 2 bases, with 17 bases sitting between them. The V gene's germline CDR1 is MNHEY and CDR2 SVGAGI.